What follows are 18 T cell receptor beta chains derived from one specimen sequenced in a study of blood T cell repertoires in COVID-19 (dated by TCRdb to the early 2020s). The receptor library was made with the immunoSEQ multiplex PCR assay. TCRdb holds this immuneACCESS table with in-frame rearrangements only. Some clones are missing; in checked studies, unresolved V genes explain under half, and the rest has no known cause. In all, the sample holds 170,000 or so clones, and around four fifths of those were seen once. The ten largest clones capture 15% to 20% of the sample. The sample comprised PBMCs or T cells enriched from blood (not recorded which). Source of these receptors: a woman aged 50 to 60 who had recovered from COVID-19.

Here the CDR3 reads CASSSYRGEAFF. CDR3 DNA: TGTGCCAGCAGCTCCTATAGGGGTGAAGCTTTCTTT. The chain is built from TRBV7-9 and TRBJ1-1; tentative D call: TRBD1 (5 bases). This CDR3 is 12 amino acids long. Germline V gene sequence: CDR1 SEHNR, CDR2 FQNEAQ (reference sequence). V lost 4 bases to trimming and J lost 7 bases, with 10 bases between them.

The chain carries TRBV19 and TRBJ1-5; 7 nucleotides agree with TRBD1. V was pared by 6 bases and J by 2 bases, with 16 bases of the junction left unmatched. The CDR3 has 18 residues. Germline V CDR1 and CDR2: LNHDA, SQIVND (reference sequence). The CDR3 DNA reads TGTGCCAGTAGCCCCATGGGGACAGTACCATGGGGCAATCAGCCCCAGCATTTT. Its protein product is CASSPMGTVPWGNQPQHF.

This clone showed up just once. This chain links TRBV7-2 with TRBJ1-5; 8 nucleotides agree with TRBD1. With 1 base clipped from V and 7 bases from J, the junction kept 3 bases outside the gene matches. The CDR3 length is 14 residues. Looked up from germline, CDR1 is SGHTA and CDR2 is FQGNSA. The CDR3 here is CASSLGQGAQPQHF. CDR3 nucleotide sequence: TGTGCCAGCAGCTTAGGGCAGGGGGCACAGCCCCAGCATTTT.

This chain connects TRBV9 to TRBJ2-3; TRBD2 matches at 7 bases. With V trimmed by 3 bases and J by 3 bases, 10 bases remained unmatched. Germline V gene lookup returns CDR1 SGDLS and CDR2 YYNGEE. The CDR3 extends over 16 amino acids. The CDR3 spells CASSATSDRGTDTQYF. The CDR3, as DNA: TGTGCCAGCAGCGCTACTAGCGACCGGGGGACAGATACGCAGTATTTT.

The CDR3 DNA reads as TGTGCCAGTAGCTTCGGGACAGGGGACACAGATACGCAGTATTTT. It encodes CASSFGTGDTDTQYF. The chain is built from TRBV19 and TRBJ2-3; 10 nucleotides align to TRBD1. This CDR3 comprises 15 residues. The germline gives CDR1 LNHDA, CDR2 SQIVND (reference sequence). V shed 6 bases, J shed 2 bases, and the junction held 5 bases outside the gene matches.

The chain employs TRBV28 and TRBJ2-1; D is possibly TRBD2 (6 bases). V shed 1 base and J shed 9 bases, with 19 bases lying between them. The CDR3 is 16 amino acids. CDR1 and CDR2 (germline): MDHEN, SYDVKM. CDR3 bases: TGTGCCAGCAGTTTATCAACGGGACTTCAAAGAGGTGAGCAGTTCTTC. It specifies CASSLSTGLQRGEQFF.

This clone was counted once. J is TRBJ2-4 and V is TRBV5-1, with D possibly TRBD2 on 6 matching bases. This CDR3 is 13 amino acids long. CDR1 SGHRS and CDR2 YFSETQ come from the germline V gene. Trimming pared 2 bases from V and 12 bases from J, leaving 15 bases between. CDR3 in amino acids: CASSFDGSGAQYF. CDR3 sequence (DNA): TGCGCCAGCAGCTTCGACGGGAGTGGTGCTCAGTACTTC.

The CDR3 region is CASSVGQGGTIYF. The CDR3 nucleotides are TGTGCCAGCAGCGTAGGACAGGGTGGCACCATATATTTT. The chain combines TRBV9 with TRBJ1-3; 7 positions agree with TRBD1. The CDR3 totals 13 residues. Germline V gives CDR1 SGDLS, CDR2 YYNGEE. V lost 0 bases and J lost 9; bases outside the gene matches: 3.

J is TRBJ2-7 and V is TRBV2, with D maybe TRBD1 (6 bases). Germline V gene lookup returns CDR1 SNHLY and CDR2 FYNNEI. The V end was cut by 9 bases, the J end by 5 bases, with 14 bases between. The CDR3 length is 12 residues. CDR3 region: CARGTNPHEQYF. CDR3 nucleotide sequence: TGTGCCAGGGGGACAAATCCCCACGAGCAGTACTTC.

This chain links TRBV6-5 with TRBJ2-7; TRBD2 aligns across 8 bases. The germline V gene encodes CDR1 MNHEY and CDR2 SVGAGI. J was trimmed by 2 bases and V by 8 bases; bases with no gene match: 8. CDR3 length: 14 amino acids. Written as DNA, the CDR3 is TGTGCCAGCTCCCGGGGGGGCGCAACCTACGAGCAGTACTTC. As protein: CASSRGGATYEQYF.

The V gene is TRBV3-1 (or the pseudogene TRBV3-2), the J gene TRBJ1-5; possible D gene TRBD1, 5 bases. Trimming took off 7 bases at V and 5 bases at J, with 18 bases between the two ends. The germline CDR1 and CDR2 sequences are LGHDT and YNNKEL (reference sequence). The CDR3 is 15 amino acids. CDR3 residues: CASTGGPGLDQPQHF. CDR3 bases: TGTGCCAGCACGGGGGGACCCGGTTTGGATCAGCCCCAGCATTTT.

V and J are TRBV29-1 and TRBJ2-7; D is unresolved. Trimming stripped 3 bases from V and 0 bases from J, with 9 bases between. CDR3 length equals 13 residues. CDR1 SQVTM and CDR2 ANQGSEA come from the germline V gene. The CDR3 nucleotides are TGCAGCGTTGAGGAGAGGAGCTCCTACGAGCAGTACTTC. This translates into CSVEERSSYEQYF.

This rearrangement joins TRBV5-1 to TRBJ2-1, with a tentative D call TRBD2 (6 bases). The CDR3 sequence is 15 residues long. V lost 0 bases and J lost 5, with 12 bases in between. Germline V gene sequence: CDR1 SGHRS, CDR2 YFSETQ. This CDR3 reads CASSLAAEGHNEQFF. The CDR3 DNA reads TGCGCCAGCAGCTTGGCAGCGGAGGGGCACAATGAGCAGTTCTTC.

The chain has TRBV9 and TRBJ1-4; tentative D call: TRBD1 (6 bases). V dropped 2 bases and J dropped 0 bases, with 8 bases sitting between them. Germline CDR1 SGDLS, CDR2 YYNGEE. The CDR3 is 15 amino acids. As DNA, the CDR3 is TGTGCCAGCAGCGTGAGGGGGACAACTAATGAAAAACTGTTTTTT. This sequence encodes CASSVRGTTNEKLFF.

This clone was observed a few times. This sequence joins TRBV5-1 and TRBJ1-1, with D possibly matching TRBD1 (5 bases). The CDR3 contains 14 residues. Germline CDR1 is SGHRS and CDR2 is YFSETQ. Trimming cost V 6 bases and J 5 bases, with 17 bases left between them. CDR3 sequence (DNA): TGCGCCAGCAAACCTGGGGGGTCGTATACTGAAGCTTTCTTT. This codes for CASKPGGSYTEAFF.

J is TRBJ2-1 and V is TRBV7-3, with 12 bases lining up with TRBD2. This CDR3 spans 17 amino acids. The trim removed 5 bases at V and 9 bases at J, leaving 14 bases unmatched. The germline CDR1 and CDR2 sequences are SGHTA and FQGTGA. The CDR3 sequence is CASSPRTSGNREGEQFF. In nucleotides, the CDR3 is TGTGCCAGCAGCCCCCGGACTAGCGGGAACAGGGAGGGTGAGCAGTTCTTC.

The chain uses TRBV28 and TRBJ2-2; weak D call: TRBD1 (6 bases). V lost 6 bases and J 6 bases, leaving 17 bases between the germline ends. Germline CDR1 and CDR2: MDHEN and SYDVKM. The CDR3 covers 15 residues. The CDR3 spells CASRRELTGPGELFF. CDR3 DNA sequence: TGTGCCAGCAGACGGGAACTCACAGGGCCCGGGGAGCTGTTTTTT. The complete variable domain, with remaining parts taken from reference TRBV28 and TRBJ2-2, reads DVKVTQSSRYLVKRTGEKVFLECVQDMDHENMFWYRQDPGLGLRLIYFSYDVKMKEKGDIPEGYSVSREKKERFSLILESASTNQTSMYLCASRRELTGPGELFFGEGSRLTVL.

This chain connects TRBV19 to TRBJ2-2; the match to TRBD1 covers 7 bases. Per the germline V gene, CDR1 is LNHDA and CDR2 is SQIVND (reference sequence). The CDR3 sequence is 14 residues long. V dropped 5 bases and J dropped 2; count of bases not matched to a gene: 2. Written as DNA, the CDR3 is TGTGCCAGTAGTCCAGGGGGAAACACCGGGGAGCTGTTTTTT. The encoded protein is CASSPGGNTGELFF.